The clone carrying this T cell receptor beta chain has more than one count but fewer than ten. Its specificity is not known. The record originates from a study of T cell responses to AZD1222 COVID-19 vaccine. The study, taken as a whole, reports: Increased Spike-specific TCR breadth and depth were observed after two AZD1222 doses. The donors showed a predominance of white British ancestry and of females, with possible underestimation of clonal diversity. Baseline serology detected seropositivity in only six AZD1222 recipients.

V shed 10 bases and J 5 bases; nucleotides not matched to a gene: 13. The CDR3 totals 15 residues. Looked up from germline, CDR1 is SNHLY and CDR2 is FYNNEI. Profiling relied on immunoSEQ multiplex PCR, and the TCRdb table lists in-frame clones only, not all of them. The data hold 80,000 to 100,000 clones, with about 88% observed a single time. This specimen was peripheral blood, taken on day 0 of AZD1222 vaccination. V and J are TRBV2 and TRBJ2-2; 7 nucleotides agree with TRBD1. The receptor's source is an adult in good health. The CDR3 DNA sequence: TGTGCCACCCTGGGACAGCCCAGTAGGACCGGGGAGCTGTTTTTT. Its protein is CATLGQPSRTGELFF.